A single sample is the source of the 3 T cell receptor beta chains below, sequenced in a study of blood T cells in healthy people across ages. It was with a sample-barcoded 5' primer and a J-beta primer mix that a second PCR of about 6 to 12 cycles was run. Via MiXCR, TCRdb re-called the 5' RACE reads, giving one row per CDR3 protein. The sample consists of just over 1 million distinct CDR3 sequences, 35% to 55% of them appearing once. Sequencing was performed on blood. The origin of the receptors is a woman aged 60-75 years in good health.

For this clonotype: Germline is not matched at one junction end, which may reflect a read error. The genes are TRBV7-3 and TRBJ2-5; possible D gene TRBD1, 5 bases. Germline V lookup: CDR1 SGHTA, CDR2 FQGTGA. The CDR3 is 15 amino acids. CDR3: CVSSPSLGVLGTQYF. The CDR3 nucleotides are TGTGTCAGCAGCCCTTCATTAGGGGTACTTGGGACCCAGTACTTC.

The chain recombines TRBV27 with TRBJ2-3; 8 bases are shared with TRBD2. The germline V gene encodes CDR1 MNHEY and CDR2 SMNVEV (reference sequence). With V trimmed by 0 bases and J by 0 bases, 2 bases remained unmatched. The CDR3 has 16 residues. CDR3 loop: CASSLSLAGSTDTQYF. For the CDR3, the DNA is TGTGCCAGCAGTTTATCCCTAGCGGGCAGCACAGATACGCAGTATTTT.

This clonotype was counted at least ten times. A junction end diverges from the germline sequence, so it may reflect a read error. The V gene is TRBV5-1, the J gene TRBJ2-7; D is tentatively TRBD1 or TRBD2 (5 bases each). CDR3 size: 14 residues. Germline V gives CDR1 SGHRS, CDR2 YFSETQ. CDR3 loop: CASSFRQGAYEQYF. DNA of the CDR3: TGTGCCAGCAGTTTTCGTCAGGGAGCCTACGAGCAGTACTTC.